This T cell receptor (beta chain) is drawn from a study of T cell responses to AZD1222 COVID-19 vaccine. Pooling of second doses given at about 4 or about 12 weeks was done. Study-wide points: Repertoire sampling was restricted to post-peak T cell response timepoints. Spike-specific TCR breadth and depth both grew after two AZD1222 doses.

Comments on this clone: Its target is unknown.

Measured with immunoSEQ multiplex PCR; TCRdb has only the in-frame clones, and not every one. This repertoire shows 150,000 to 200,000 clones, around 90% found once; its top ten account for around 1%. The CDR3 consists of 13 residues. V lost 1 base and J lost 4, with 7 bases in between. The germline V gene has CDR1 LGHNA and CDR2 YNFKEQ. The gene calls are TRBV4-2 and TRBJ1-2; no reliable D call. The material was peripheral blood, obtained 28 days after the second AZD1222 dose. The TCR sequence derives from an adult who received the AZD1222 COVID-19 vaccine. The CDR3 region has the DNA TGTGCCAGCAGCCAAGCACAGCTCTATGGCTACACCTTC. Protein: CASSQAQLYGYTF.